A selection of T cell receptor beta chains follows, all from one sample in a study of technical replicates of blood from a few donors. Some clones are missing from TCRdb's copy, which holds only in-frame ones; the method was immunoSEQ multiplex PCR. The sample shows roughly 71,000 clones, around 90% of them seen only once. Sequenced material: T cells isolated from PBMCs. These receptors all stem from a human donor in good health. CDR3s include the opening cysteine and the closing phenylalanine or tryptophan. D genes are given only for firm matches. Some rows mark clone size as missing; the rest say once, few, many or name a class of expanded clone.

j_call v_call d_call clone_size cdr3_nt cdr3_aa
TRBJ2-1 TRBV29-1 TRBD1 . TGCAGCGTTGCAGACAGGGGAACCTACAATGAGCAGTTCTTC CSVADRGTYNEQFF
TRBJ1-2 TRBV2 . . TGTGCCAGCAGTGAGCAGGGGAGGGCTCGCTACACCTTC CASSEQGRARYTF
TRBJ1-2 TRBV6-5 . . TGTGCCAGCAGTTACTTTATAAACTATGGCTACACCTTC CASSYFINYGYTF
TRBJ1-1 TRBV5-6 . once TGTGCCAGCAGCTTGGGAGGGCTTACTGAAGCTTTCTTT CASSLGGLTEAFF
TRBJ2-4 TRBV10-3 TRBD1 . TGTGCCATCAGTGGACAGGGGGTAACCATTCAGTACTTC CAISGQGVTIQYF
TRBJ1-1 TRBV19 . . TGTGCCAGTATGGTGGACATTTTGGACACTGAAGCTTTCTTT CASMVDILDTEAFF
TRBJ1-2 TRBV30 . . TGTGCCTGGAGTGCCGGTGACTATGGCTACACCTTC CAWSAGDYGYTF
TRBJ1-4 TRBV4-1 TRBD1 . TGCGCCAGCAGCCGCCTGACAGGGTCCAATGAAAAACTGTTTTTT CASSRLTGSNEKLFF
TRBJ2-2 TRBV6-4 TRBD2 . TGTGCCACCCGCGGCGGGAGGGGCGGATTGAACACCGGGGAGCTGTTTTTT CATRGGRGGLNTGELFF
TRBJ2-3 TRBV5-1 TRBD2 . TGCGCCAGCAGCTTTTGGCTAGCGGGAGGATTGGATACGCAGTATTTT CASSFWLAGGLDTQYF
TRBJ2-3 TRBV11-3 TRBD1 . TGTGCCAGCAGCTCCCGGACAGGAACAGATACGCAGTATTTT CASSSRTGTDTQYF
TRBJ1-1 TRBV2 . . TGTGCCAGCAGTGAAGCGGGAAATTGGGGGGTTGAAGCTTTCTTT CASSEAGNWGVEAFF
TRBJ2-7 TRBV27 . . TGTGCCAGCACCCTAGCCCCGGACGGCTCGGGGGAGCAGTACTTC CASTLAPDGSGEQYF
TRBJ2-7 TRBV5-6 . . TGTGCCAGCAGTACGGGGTCCGAGCAGTACTTC CASSTGSEQYF
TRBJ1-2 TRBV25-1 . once TGTGCCAGCAGTGTATTCGGGCAGGGAGGGAATGGCTACACCTTC CASSVFGQGGNGYTF
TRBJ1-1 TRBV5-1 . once TGCGCCAGCAGCTTTTCAGGGAACACTGAAGCTTTCTTT CASSFSGNTEAFF
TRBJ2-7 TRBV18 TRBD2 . TGTGCCAGCTCCCTTTACCCGGAGCGGGAGGGGGACCACGAGCAGTACTTC CASSLYPEREGDHEQYF
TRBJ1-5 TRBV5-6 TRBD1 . TGTGCCAGCAGCTTGGGACAGGGTGGTCAGCCCCAGCATTTT CASSLGQGGQPQHF
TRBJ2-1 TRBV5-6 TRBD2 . TGTGCCAGCAGCTTGGCATGGGCTGGCGGGAGAAATGAGCAGTTCTTC CASSLAWAGGRNEQFF
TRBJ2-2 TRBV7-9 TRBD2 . TGTGCCAGCAGCGCCGCCCTAGCGGGAGGAACCGGGGAGCTGTTTTTT CASSAALAGGTGELFF